This T cell receptor beta chain was identified in a study of graft-versus-host responses after intestinal transplantation. Overall study: Anti-thymocyte globulin was used for induction in all recipients, who then took tacrolimus and steroids for approximately 3 years. Regarding the study as a whole: Early after transplant, HvG declines were associated with peak levels of circulating GvH clones.

Generated by immunoSEQ multiplex PCR, the TCRdb table keeps only in-frame clones and is missing some. Counted here are approximately 46,000 clones, about 81% occurring once; the ten biggest clones make up 0.35% to 0.55%. As to this clone: The antigen remains undetermined.

Trimming stripped 6 bases from V and 2 bases from J, with 10 bases between. Per the germline V gene, CDR1 is SNHLY and CDR2 is FYNNEI. The CDR3 contains 13 residues. The V and J genes are TRBV2 and TRBJ2-5; D perhaps matches TRBD2 (6 bases). The material sequenced was unstimulated CD4+ T cells sorted from spleen or lymph node cells, taken before transplant. This receptor was taken from a human donor who was the organ donor for an intestinal transplant. CDR3 sequence: CASRQTSQETQYF. CDR3 coding DNA: TGTGCCAGCAGGCAGACTAGTCAAGAGACCCAGTACTTC.